This T cell receptor (beta chain) was captured in a study of CD8 T cells in Susac syndrome (dated by TCRdb to the late 2010s). About the full investigation: Among the Susac syndrome patients who were sequenced, clinically active disease was present in six and clinical remission was observed in eight. Repertoire sequencing was used to test whether CD8+ T cell activation and differentiation in Susac syndrome was antigen driven. At blood withdrawal, Susac syndrome patients were either therapy-naive, taking corticosteroids (in some cases with IVIg as well), or taking IVIg alone.

The germline V gene (reference sequence) provides CDR1 GTSNPN and CDR2 SVGIG. Clipping removes 5 bases from V and 4 bases from J, with 9 as the unmatched junction base count. Counted from cysteine to phenylalanine, this CDR3 has 15 amino acids. Just CDR3 DNA is preserved here, 45 bases in frame from base 1. Peripheral blood CD8+ and CD4+ T cells from healthy donors, Susac syndrome patients and multiple sclerosis patients were profiled by high-throughput TCR beta sequencing. Susac syndrome patients met recently defined diagnostic criteria for definite or probable disease. CD8+ TEMRA cells were enriched by FACS, while bulk CD8+ and CD4+ T cells were purified by magnetic negative isolation. Blood was collected in EDTA tubes and processed within 24 hours, with PBMCs isolated through density gradient centrifugation. PBMCs intended for TCR sequencing were frozen in liquid nitrogen and were later thawed in a 37 degrees C water bath. The sorted or isolated CD4+, CD8+ and CD8+ TEMRA cells reached a purity of at least 90%.

As concerns this clonotype: Its antigen remains unidentified. The sample holds no much larger clone one base away, and base qualities are not on file.

RNA was extracted using the RNeasy kit, and about 0.45 to 1 ug of the RNA was reverse transcribed with random hexamers. The immunoSEQ multiplex PCR assay, covering 54 Vbeta and 13 Jbeta segments, was used to amplify TCR beta CDR3 regions. Bias from PCR amplification was corrected by using a synthetic template baseline for primer optimization and for computational correction. The study's own analysis went as follows. Only productive sequences were kept, with reads annotated to V, D and J genes according to IMGT and analyzed in immunoSEQ Analyzer. To calculate clonality, Shannon entropy was normalized by log2 of the number of productive unique sequences and then subtracted from one. For each patient and control, public and private clones were evaluated among the 100 most prevalent clones. Susac-specific clones were defined as absent from healthy and MS cohorts, about 1,100 published viral clones and other ImmuneACCESS disease sequences. TCRdb redid the processing of the public reads, applying fastp at Q25 and MiXCR, and retained in-frame beta chains. Rows are unified per CDR3 protein, each entry keeping the most common DNA and genes. The V and J calls come from TCRdb's annotation, not from the publication. Here the sample has under 95,000 distinct CDR3 sequences; just under 95% occur a single time. In total, the top ten clones hold roughly 0.31% of the sample.

Results and caveats for the whole study, not just this receptor: In the CD4+ T cell repertoire of Susac syndrome patients, clonal expansion was not detected. The number of individuals in the TCR sequencing and HLA analysis was acknowledged as relatively small.

Sequencing used CD4+ T cells from PBMCs. The TCR comes from a human donor with Susac syndrome. This receptor chain uses TRBV30 and TRBJ2-1; TRBD2 lines up with 9 middle nucleotides. The DNA reads as follows: TGTGCCTGGTCGTCCGGGACTAGCAAATACAATGAGCAGTTCTTC. Its product reads: CAWSSGTSKYNEQFF.